The source of this T cell receptor (beta chain) is a study of cytomegalovirus exposure and HLA in healthy donors. Whole-study findings and limits: The investigators catalogued about 170 TCR beta chains as cytomegalovirus-associated.

In regard to this clone: Antigen: not known.

Here immunoSEQ multiplex PCR was the method, and the copy in TCRdb shows in-frame clones only, minus some. The table records about 280,000 clones, approximately 87% of them present only once. This TCR was recovered from a woman aged 18 to 35 in good health and CMV-seronegative. The sequenced sample was PBMCs.

CDR3 DNA: TGTGCCAGCACAGATTCGGGGAAGGTGAACTATGGCTACACCTTC. Translating gives CASTDSGKVNYGYTF. The rearrangement links TRBV25-1 to TRBJ1-2; D not certain. This CDR3 has 15 residues. Per germline, CDR1 MGHDK and CDR2 SYGVNS. V lost 7 bases and J lost 2, with 17 bases in between.